The clone carrying this T cell receptor (beta chain) was seen repeatedly, ten times or more. Its matching antigen is unknown. As the method for making TCR beta libraries, quantitative 5'-RACE with molecular barcodes was used. TCRdb redid the calling of the 5' RACE reads with MiXCR, one entry per CDR3 protein. The sample has 150,000 to 200,000 distinct CDR3 sequences, approximately 10% seen once; the top ten hold almost 30%. Trimming removed 4 bases at V and 3 bases at J, with 13 bases between. CDR3 length: 15 amino acids. The record originates from a study of CD8 T cells in ankylosing spondylitis. Whole-study findings and limits: Reports say disease-linked clones showed up significantly more in matched ankylosing spondylitis synovial fluid. Earlier studies detected some motif variants in reactive arthritis synovial fluid and blood. A TCR beta motif of fewer than 10 highly homologous variants seemed to mark ankylosing spondylitis blood.

This rearrangement joins TRBV12-3 or TRBV12-4 to TRBJ2-1, with D perhaps being TRBD1 or TRBD2 (5 bases each). Sequences were obtained from blood, either unsorted or a sorted T cell fraction (not recorded which). The clonotype comes from a male donor with ankylosing spondylitis or in good health (not recorded which). CDR3 protein: CASSYRDGDYNEQFF. CDR3 bases: TGTGCCAGCAGTTACCGGGACGGAGACTACAATGAGCAGTTCTTC.